Detailed here is one TCR beta chain. Its cognate antigen is unknown. The data are from a study of T cell responses to AZD1222 COVID-19 vaccine. Study information: Second-dose recipients at about 4 or about 12 weeks were treated as one pooled group. General study results and limits: A reported finding is that nearly half of spike-specific TCRs target unmutated variant regions. Every sample of the repertoires postdated the peak T cell response.

This table comes from immunoSEQ multiplex PCR, and its TCRdb copy is limited to in-frame clones, with some not included. The sample lists 90,000 to 150,000 clones, approximately 86% seen once, with approximately 2.4% in the top ten. The CDR3 loop spans 16 amino acids. Germline CDR1 MNHEY, CDR2 SMNVEV (reference sequence). The ends lost 5 bases at V and 5 bases at J; junction bases unmatched: 12. The clonotype was recovered from an adult in good health. The input for sequencing was peripheral blood, taken on day 0 of AZD1222 vaccination. The chain recombines TRBV27 with TRBJ2-1, with 7 bases fitting TRBD1. This CDR3 reads CASSQRQGQGDNEQFF. In DNA, the CDR3 is TGTGCCAGCAGTCAGAGACAGGGTCAAGGGGACAATGAGCAGTTCTTC.